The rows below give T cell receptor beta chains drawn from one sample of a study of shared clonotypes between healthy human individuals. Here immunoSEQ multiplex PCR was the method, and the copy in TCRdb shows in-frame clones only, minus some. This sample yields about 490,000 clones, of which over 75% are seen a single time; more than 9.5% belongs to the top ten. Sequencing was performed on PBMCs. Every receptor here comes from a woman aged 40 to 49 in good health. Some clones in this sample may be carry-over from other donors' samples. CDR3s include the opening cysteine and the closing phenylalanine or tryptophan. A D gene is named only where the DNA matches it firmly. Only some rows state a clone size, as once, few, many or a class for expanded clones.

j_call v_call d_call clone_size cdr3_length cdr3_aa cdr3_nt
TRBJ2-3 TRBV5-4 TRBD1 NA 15 CASSSRTGVTDTQYF TGTGCCAGCAGCTCGCGGACAGGAGTCACAGATACGCAGTATTTT
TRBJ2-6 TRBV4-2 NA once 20 CASSQVEEYPNFSGANVLTF TGTGCCAGCAGCCAAGTCGAGGAATACCCGAACTTCTCTGGGGCCAACGTCCTGACTTTC
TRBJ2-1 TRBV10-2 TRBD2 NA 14 CATLRLASYNEQFF TGCGCCACCCTTCGACTAGCCTCCTACAATGAGCAGTTCTTC
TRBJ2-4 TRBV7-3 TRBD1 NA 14 CASSPQGKADIQYF TGTGCCAGCAGCCCACAGGGGAAGGCGGACATTCAGTACTTC
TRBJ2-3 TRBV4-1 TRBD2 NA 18 CASSQAPSGKSPTDTQYF TGCGCCAGCAGCCAAGCGCCTAGCGGGAAATCACCGACAGATACGCAGTATTTT
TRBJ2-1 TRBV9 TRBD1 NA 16 CASSRNRDSQYNEQFF TGTGCCAGCAGCCGAAACCGGGACAGCCAATACAATGAGCAGTTCTTC
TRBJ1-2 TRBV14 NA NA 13 CASSQELVYGYTF TGTGCCAGCAGCCAAGAGTTGGTCTATGGCTACACCTTC
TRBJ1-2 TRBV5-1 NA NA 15 CASSLAGRSNYGYTF TGCGCCAGCAGCTTGGCGGGCAGGTCTAACTATGGCTACACCTTC
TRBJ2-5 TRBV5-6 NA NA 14 CASSRRSGQETQYF TGTGCCAGCAGCCGCAGGTCGGGGCAAGAGACCCAGTACTTC
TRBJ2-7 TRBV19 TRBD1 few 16 CASGRDRSVPFYEQYF TGTGCCAGTGGCCGGGACAGGTCTGTACCATTCTACGAGCAGTACTTC
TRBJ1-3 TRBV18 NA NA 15 CASSPVQDTGNTIYF TGTGCCAGCTCCCCGGTTCAGGATACCGGAAACACCATATATTTT
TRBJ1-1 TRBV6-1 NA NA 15 CASSDPGSMNTEAFF TGTGCCAGCAGTGACCCGGGGTCCATGAACACTGAAGCTTTCTTT
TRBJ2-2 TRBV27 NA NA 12 CASSSLGGELFF TGTGCCAGCAGTTCCCTCGGCGGGGAGCTGTTTTTT
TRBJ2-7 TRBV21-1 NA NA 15 CASSKSSETPYEQYF TGTGCCAGCAGCAAATCCTCAGAAACCCCCTACGAGCAGTACTTC
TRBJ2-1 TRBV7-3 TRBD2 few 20 CASSPRQLAGVVGGNNEQFF TGTGCCAGCAGCCCCCGCCAACTAGCGGGAGTAGTGGGAGGGAACAATGAGCAGTTCTTC
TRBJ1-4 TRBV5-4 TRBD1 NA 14 CASSFGTVNEKLFF TGTGCCAGCAGCTTCGGGACAGTTAATGAAAAACTGTTTTTT
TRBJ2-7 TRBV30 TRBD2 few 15 CAWSVGLAAAYEQYF TGTGCCTGGAGTGTAGGCCTAGCGGCCGCCTACGAGCAGTACTTC
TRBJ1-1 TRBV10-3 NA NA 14 CAISESTTNTEAFF TGTGCCATCAGTGAGTCTACGACGAACACTGAAGCTTTCTTT
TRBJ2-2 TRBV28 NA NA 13 CALGTLNTGELFF TGTGCTTTGGGGACCCTGAACACCGGGGAGCTGTTTTTT
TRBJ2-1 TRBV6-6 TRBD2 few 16 CASSSTGLAVYNEQFF TGTGCCAGCAGCAGTACGGGACTAGCGGTTTACAATGAGCAGTTCTTC
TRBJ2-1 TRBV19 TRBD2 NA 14 CASSIGTSGVEQFF TGTGCCAGTAGTATTGGGACTAGCGGTGTTGAGCAGTTCTTC
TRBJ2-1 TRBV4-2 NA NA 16 CASSQGIQPEYNEQFF TGTGCCAGCAGCCAAGGGATCCAGCCCGAATACAATGAGCAGTTCTTC
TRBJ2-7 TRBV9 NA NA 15 CASSVDDYFTYEQYF TGTGCCAGCAGCGTAGATGACTACTTTACCTACGAGCAGTACTTC
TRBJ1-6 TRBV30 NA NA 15 CAQRRGSSYNSPLHF TGTGCCCAGCGTCGAGGCAGCTCCTATAATTCACCCCTCCACTTT
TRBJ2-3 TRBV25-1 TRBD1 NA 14 CASSDSTGADTQYF TGTGCCAGCAGTGACTCGACAGGGGCAGATACGCAGTATTTT
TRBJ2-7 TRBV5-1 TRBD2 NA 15 CASSRTSGDRGEQYF TGCGCCAGCTCCCGGACTAGCGGGGACCGGGGGGAGCAGTACTTC
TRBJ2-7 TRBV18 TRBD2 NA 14 CASSPSGRGHEQYF TGTGCCAGCTCACCTAGCGGGAGGGGCCACGAGCAGTACTTC
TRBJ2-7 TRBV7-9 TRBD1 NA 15 CASSLARDRGFEQYF TGTGCCAGCAGCTTAGCGCGAGACAGGGGGTTCGAGCAGTACTTC
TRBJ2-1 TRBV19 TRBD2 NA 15 CASSLSGSSYNEQFF TGTGCCAGTAGTCTCAGCGGGAGCTCCTACAATGAGCAGTTCTTC
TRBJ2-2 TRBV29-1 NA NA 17 CSAASWRNGALLGELFF TGCAGCGCAGCCTCTTGGAGGAACGGAGCCCTTCTCGGGGAGCTGTTTTTT
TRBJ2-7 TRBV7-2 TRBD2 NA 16 CASRKGRREGRDEQYF TGTGCCAGCAGGAAAGGGCGGCGGGAGGGCCGGGACGAGCAGTACTTC
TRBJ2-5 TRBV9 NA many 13 CASSVGGEETQYF TGTGCCAGCAGCGTAGGGGGGGAAGAGACCCAGTACTTC
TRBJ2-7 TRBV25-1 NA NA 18 CASSESPLNRELAYEQYF TGTGCCAGCAGTGAATCTCCACTCAACAGGGAATTGGCCTACGAGCAGTACTTC
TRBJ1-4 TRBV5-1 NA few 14 CASSFPGSGEKLFF TGCGCCAGCAGTTTTCCTGGGAGCGGAGAAAAACTGTTTTTT
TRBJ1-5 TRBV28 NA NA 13 CASSSPGPNQWHF TGTGCCAGCAGTTCCCCAGGGCCAAATCAGTGGCATTTT
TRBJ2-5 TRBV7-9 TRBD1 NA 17 CASSFSPTGVRQETQYF TGTGCCAGCAGCTTTAGCCCGACAGGGGTCCGGCAAGAGACCCAGTACTTC
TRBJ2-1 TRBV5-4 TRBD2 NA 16 CASSPRDSGRAGEQFF TGTGCCAGCAGCCCCCGGGATAGCGGGAGGGCCGGTGAGCAGTTCTTC
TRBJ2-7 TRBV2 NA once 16 CASTDFLRDKNSGRYF TGTGCCAGCACGGATTTCCTCCGGGACAAAAATAGCGGGCGGTACTTC
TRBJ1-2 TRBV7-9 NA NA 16 CASSPFSLGGNYGYTF TGTGCCAGCAGCCCCTTCTCGCTAGGGGGTAACTATGGCTACACCTTC
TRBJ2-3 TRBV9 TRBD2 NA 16 CASSVVGTSGSDTQYF TGTGCCAGCAGCGTAGTCGGGACTAGCGGGAGCGATACGCAGTATTTT
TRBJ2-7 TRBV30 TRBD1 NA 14 CAWSLGQVRYEQYF TGTGCCTGGAGTCTTGGACAGGTGCGTTACGAGCAGTACTTC
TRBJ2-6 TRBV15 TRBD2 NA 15 CASSSGTSGADVLAF TGTGCCAGCTCTAGCGGGACTTCTGGGGCCGACGTCCTGGCTTTC
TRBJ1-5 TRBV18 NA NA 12 CASSPTDQPQHF TGTGCCAGCTCACCCACCGATCAGCCCCAGCATTTT
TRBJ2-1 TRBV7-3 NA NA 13 CASSLDFYNEQFF TGTGCCAGCAGCTTAGACTTCTACAATGAGCAGTTCTTC
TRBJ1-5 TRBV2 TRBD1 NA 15 CASSEGRGRSQPQHF TGTGCCAGCAGTGAGGGCAGGGGGCGAAGTCAGCCCCAGCATTTT
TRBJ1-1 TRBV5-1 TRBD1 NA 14 CASSIQGANTEAFF TGCGCCAGCAGCATTCAGGGGGCGAACACTGAAGCTTTCTTT
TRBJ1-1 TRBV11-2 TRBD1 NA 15 CASSLNRGVNTEAFF TGTGCCAGCAGCTTAAACAGGGGGGTGAACACTGAAGCTTTCTTT
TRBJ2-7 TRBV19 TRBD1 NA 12 CASSVQGHEQYF TGTGCCAGTAGTGTACAGGGGCACGAGCAGTACTTC
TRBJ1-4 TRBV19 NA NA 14 CASSANWGYEKLFF TGTGCCAGTAGCGCCAACTGGGGGTATGAAAAACTGTTTTTT
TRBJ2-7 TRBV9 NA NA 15 CASSVAGSTGSEQYF TGTGCCAGCAGCGTAGCAGGCAGTACGGGCTCCGAGCAGTACTTC
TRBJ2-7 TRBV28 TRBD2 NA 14 CASSRTSGAYEQYF TGTGCCAGCAGTCGGACTAGCGGGGCCTACGAGCAGTACTTC